Listed below are T cell receptor beta chains from one sample, sequenced in a study of neurological immune-mediated disorders. TCRdb reprocessed the 5' RACE reads via MiXCR and lists one record per CDR3 protein. The profile shows about 60,000 distinct CDR3 sequences, about 4% of them singletons. The material sequenced was PBMCs. These receptors were taken from a woman in her forties or fifties with multiple sclerosis. CDR3s leave out the opening cysteine and the closing phenylalanine or tryptophan. Where a row states a size, it is once, few, many or the class of an expanded clone; other rows omit it.

clone_size | v_call | cdr3_aa
many | TRBV7-6 | ASSLALAGGPVGTGELF
many | TRBV7-9 | ASSKTGVRGTIY
many | TRBV20-1 | SARGGLAEGIQETQY
medium-sized | TRBV10-3 | ATSRDGPNTGELF
many | TRBV11-2 | ASSLAARGESDTQY
- | TRBV7-2 | ASSRGTNTEAF
many | TRBV20-1 | SASGLTDTQY
many | TRBV20-1 | SASRSYGYT
many | TRBV5-5 | ASSLGTGAGNTIY
many | TRBV28 | ASSLVRPVDQY
many | TRBV5-1 | ASREQFSGNTIY
many | TRBV5-1 | ASSLTTGAYEQY
- | TRBV11-2 | ASSDGTTYEQY
few | TRBV20-1 | SAGSGTASYEQY
many | TRBV3-1 | ASSQETGLSPLH
- | TRBV4-1 | ASRPTNMNTGELF
many | TRBV12-3/TRBV12-4 | ASSPGQGVGRQPQH
many | TRBV3-1 | ASSQDSATQETQY
many | TRBV7-9 | ASTTGGQETQY
many | TRBV7-2 | ASSEMGLAIPGELF
many | TRBV6-6 | ASSYESGGPYEQY
many | TRBV20-1 | SASRPKGSFNYGYT
- | TRBV20-1 | SASPSSGYNEQF
many | TRBV5-5 | ASSHQGDYEQY
many | TRBV6-2/TRBV6-3 | ARTTFGTASHNEQF
medium-sized | TRBV24-1 | ATSDFTAGGPQF
many | TRBV5-6 | ASSYTGSPAQH
- | TRBV20-1 | SARGIAGERNEQY
many | TRBV5-1 | ASSPTLGGNGYT
many | TRBV5-1 | ASSLAIISGANVLT
many | TRBV6-6 | ASSLGLAGVGDTQY
many | TRBV4-1 | ASSQGGTGANTEAF
many | TRBV4-3 | ASSLGQGAYNEQF
- | TRBV21-1 | ASKSDSNQPQH
many | TRBV4-2 | ASSQDINPSTGFNEKLF
many | TRBV5-1 | ASSLEPGPTPLN
many | TRBV7-2 | ASSLVQGFSYEQY
many | TRBV20-1 | SAQLAGNTGELF
many | TRBV5-5 | ASSSLAGETGELF
many | TRBV4-2 | ASSRPGQGLNTEAF
many | TRBV29-1 | SVEVGRGGENGYT
many | TRBV11-2 | ASKSIRTGKDTQY
few | TRBV20-1 | SARDGGQDQPQH
many | TRBV3-1 | ASSQFGPSYEQY
many | TRBV7-6 | ASSLSGTNTEAF
many | TRBV10-3 | AISRDGATNEKLF
medium-sized | TRBV12-3/TRBV12-4 | ASSHKNEQF
many | TRBV20-1 | SARSLAGSYEQY